The rows below give T cell receptor beta chains drawn from one sample of a study of radiotherapy plus CTLA-4 blockade in lung cancer. Clones were read by immunoSEQ multiplex PCR, and TCRdb kept only the in-frame ones, dropping some. Among 86,000 or so clones, 78% were seen once, and the ten largest hold approximately 3.9%. The material sequenced was peripheral blood, taken from a patient treated with radiotherapy plus ipilimumab. The origin of the receptors is a human donor with non-small cell lung cancer who had a partial response to radiotherapy plus ipilimumab. Some clones in this sample may be carry-over from other donors' samples. CDR3s include the opening cysteine and the closing phenylalanine or tryptophan. Fields, in order: V gene, D gene, clone size, J gene, CDR3 DNA, CDR3 protein. A D gene is named only where the DNA matches it firmly. Rows may omit the clone size; those that give it use once, few, many or a size class.

>TRBV18|NA|once|TRBJ1-2
TGTGCCAGCTCACCTCCCTGGACTTCCACGGGAGGCTACACCTTC
CASSPPWTSTGGYTF
>TRBV2|TRBD1|NA|TRBJ1-6
TGTGCCAGCAGTGAAGGGTACAGACAGGGCTTCCACTTT
CASSEGYRQGFHF
>TRBV4-2|TRBD2|NA|TRBJ2-7
TGTGCCAGCAGCCAAGATTGGGCGGCGGGAGGCCTATACGAGCAGTACTTC
CASSQDWAAGGLYEQYF
>TRBV10-2|TRBD1|few|TRBJ2-7
TGCGCCAGCAGTCCCGGGACAGTCCGCTACGAGCAGTACTTC
CASSPGTVRYEQYF
>TRBV2|TRBD2|NA|TRBJ2-1
TGTGCCAGCAGCCGGGGGATAGCGGGAGTGATGAATGAGCAGTTCTTC
CASSRGIAGVMNEQFF
>TRBV4-2|NA|NA|TRBJ1-3
TGTGCCAGCAGAGCCCTTGGAAACACCATATATTTT
CASRALGNTIYF
>TRBV7-3|NA|NA|TRBJ1-2
TGTGCCAGCAGCCTCGTTGGGGGGATGGTGGATGGCTACACCTTC
CASSLVGGMVDGYTF
>TRBV19|NA|NA|TRBJ2-3
TGTGCCAGTAGTGCGATGGGACTCCGAACCACAGATACGCAGTATTTT
CASSAMGLRTTDTQYF
>TRBV18|TRBD2|NA|TRBJ2-5
TGTGCCAGCTCACCATTTAGCGGGAGGGAAGAGACCCAGTACTTC
CASSPFSGREETQYF
>TRBV5-4|TRBD1|NA|TRBJ1-6
TGTGCCAGCAGCTCAGCCCTGACAGGGGCCGCGAATTCACCCCTCCACTTT
CASSSALTGAANSPLHF
>TRBV11-3|NA|NA|TRBJ1-1
TGTGCCAGCAGCTTAGGCCAGACAGTGAACACTGAAGCTTTCTTT
CASSLGQTVNTEAFF
>TRBV5-1|TRBD1|NA|TRBJ2-5
TGCGCCAGCAGCTCTACAGGGGGCGGGGAGACCCAGTACTTC
CASSSTGGGETQYF
>TRBV5-1|NA|few|TRBJ2-1
TGCGCCAGCAGCACGGCGGTTAACAATGAGCAGTTCTTC
CASSTAVNNEQFF
>TRBV28|NA|NA|TRBJ2-6
TGTGCCAGCAGTTGGGAATTGGAGGGGCGGGACTCTGGGGCCAACGTCCTGACTTTC
CASSWELEGRDSGANVLTF